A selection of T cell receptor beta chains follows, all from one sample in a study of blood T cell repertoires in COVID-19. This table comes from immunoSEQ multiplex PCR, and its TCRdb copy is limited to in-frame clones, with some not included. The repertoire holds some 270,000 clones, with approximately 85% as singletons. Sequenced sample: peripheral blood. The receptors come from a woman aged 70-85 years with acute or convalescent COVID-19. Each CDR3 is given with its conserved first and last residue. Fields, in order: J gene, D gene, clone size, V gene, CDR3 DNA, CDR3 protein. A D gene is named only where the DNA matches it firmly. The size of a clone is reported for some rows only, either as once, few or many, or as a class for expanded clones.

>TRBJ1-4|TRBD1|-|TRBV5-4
TGTGCCAGCAGCTTCGGGACAGGGCGTGAAAAACTGTTTTTT
CASSFGTGREKLFF
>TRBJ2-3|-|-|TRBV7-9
TGTGCCAGCAGCTTAGCGCGGCCACCAACAGATACGCAGTATTTT
CASSLARPPTDTQYF
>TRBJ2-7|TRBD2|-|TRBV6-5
TGTGCCAGCAGAGCGGGAACCTACGAGCAGTACTTC
CASRAGTYEQYF
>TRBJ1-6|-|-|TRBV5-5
TGTGCCAGCAGCCCCTCCGGGTACTCACCCCTCCACTTT
CASSPSGYSPLHF
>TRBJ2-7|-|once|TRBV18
TGTGCCAGCTCACCTTCCCAGGGCCCCTACGAGCAGTACTTC
CASSPSQGPYEQYF
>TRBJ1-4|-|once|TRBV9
TGTGCCAGCAGTCCCCCGAGCGAAAAACTGTTTTTT
CASSPPSEKLFF
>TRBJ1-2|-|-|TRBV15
TGTGCCACCGCAGACGCGGGGGGCTACACCTTC
CATADAGGYTF
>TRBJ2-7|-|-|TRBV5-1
TGCGCCAGCAGCTTGAGGCAGGGGCTTCACCCCTACGAGCAGTACTTC
CASSLRQGLHPYEQYF
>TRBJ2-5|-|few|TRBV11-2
TGTGCCAGCAGCCGGGCGGGTTCAGAGACCCAGTACTTC
CASSRAGSETQYF
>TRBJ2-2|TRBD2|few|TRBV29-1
TGCAGCGTGAGCGGGGGAGTCACCGGGGAGCTGTTTTTT
CSVSGGVTGELFF